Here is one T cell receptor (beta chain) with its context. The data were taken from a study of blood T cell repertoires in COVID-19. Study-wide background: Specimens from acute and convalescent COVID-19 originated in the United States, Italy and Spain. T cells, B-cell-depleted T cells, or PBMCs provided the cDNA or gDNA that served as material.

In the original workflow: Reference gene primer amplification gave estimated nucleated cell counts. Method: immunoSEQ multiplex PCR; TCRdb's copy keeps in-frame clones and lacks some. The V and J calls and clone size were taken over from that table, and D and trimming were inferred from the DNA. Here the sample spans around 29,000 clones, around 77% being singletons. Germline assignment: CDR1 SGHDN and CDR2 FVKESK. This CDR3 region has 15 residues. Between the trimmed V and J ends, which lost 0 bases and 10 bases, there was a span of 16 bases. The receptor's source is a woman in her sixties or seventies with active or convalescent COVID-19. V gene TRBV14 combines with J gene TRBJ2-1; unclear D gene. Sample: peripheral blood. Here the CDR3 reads CASSQDSAPTREQFF. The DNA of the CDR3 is TGTGCCAGCAGCCAAGATTCTGCGCCAACCCGAGAGCAGTTCTTC.